What follows are 20 T cell receptor beta chains derived from one specimen sequenced in a study of Graves' ophthalmopathy and Graves' hyperthyroidism. For repertoire sequencing, the TCR beta CDR3 regions were amplified from RNA transcripts. An initial RT-PCR round employing HTBI primers preceded a second-round multiplex PCR. TCRdb called the multiplex PCR reads again in MiXCR, with one record for every CDR3 protein. This sample has about 620,000 distinct CDR3 sequences, with roughly 20% found just once. Sequenced sample: peripheral blood. These receptors all stem from a woman aged 18-29 years with stable Graves' hyperthyroidism. Some clones in this sample may be carry-over from other donors' samples.

This clonotype was seen repeatedly, ten times or more. The chain links TRBV20-1 to TRBJ1-1; D gene unclear. The CDR3 runs to 12 residues. Trimming left V 6 bases short and J 5 bases short, with 13 bases between. Looked up from germline, CDR1 is DFQATT and CDR2 is SNEGSKA (reference sequence). The CDR3 DNA reads TGCAGTGCAAAGAGACGGGAGACTGAAGCTTTCTTT. It specifies CSAKRRETEAFF.

In this sample, this clonotype turned up many times. Here the CDR3 DNA reads TGTGCCAGCAGCCCGGACTTCGGGGAGCTGTTTTTT. This encodes CASSPDFGELFF. V usage is TRBV7-3 and J usage is TRBJ2-2; TRBD2 is a possible D gene (5 bases). Germline CDR1 SGHTA, CDR2 FQGTGA. With 5 bases removed from V and 7 bases from J, the gap between germline ends came to 8 bases. The CDR3 consists of 12 residues.

About this clonotype: This could be a read error, since a much larger clone is one nucleotide away. V usage is TRBV7-9 and J usage is TRBJ2-5, with 7 bases that match TRBD1. Germline V gene lookup returns CDR1 SEHNR and CDR2 FQNEAQ (reference sequence). The CDR3 has 14 amino acids. The CDR3, as DNA: TGTGCCAGCAGCGACAGGGTCTCCCAAGAGACCAAGTACTTC. It encodes CASSDRVSQETKYF.

At least ten counts were recorded for this clonotype. V is TRBV7-3 and J is TRBJ2-6; D is unresolved. Germline V gives CDR1 SGHTA, CDR2 FQGTGA. Trimming removed 5 bases at V and 0 bases at J, with 8 bases between. The CDR3 has 15 amino acids. CDR3 coding DNA: TGTGCCAGCAGCAACACAGCCTCTGGGGCCAACGTCCTGACTTTC. This gives the protein CASSNTASGANVLTF.

To note about this clonotype: A read error may produce the germline difference seen at one junction end. The chain has TRBV6-2 or TRBV6-3 and TRBJ1-2; TRBD1 matches at 8 bases. The CDR3 runs 14 residues. Germline V gene data show CDR1 as MNHEY and CDR2 as SVGEGT. The CDR3 DNA is TGTGCCGGCAGTTACTGGGACAGGAACTATGGCTACACCTTC. This codes for CAGSYWDRNYGYTF.

This clonotype occurred a few times. The chain combines TRBV20-1 with TRBJ1-5; no reliable D call. Trimming stripped 5 bases from V and 7 bases from J, with 24 bases between. Germline V CDR1 and CDR2: DFQATT, SNEGSKA (reference sequence). The CDR3 extends over 16 amino acids. The CDR3 region is CSAVDTRTTAPQPQHF. In DNA, the CDR3 is TGCAGTGCTGTCGATACAAGGACGACTGCTCCCCAGCCCCAGCATTTT.

This clonotype was detected a few times. The chain couples TRBV18 to TRBJ1-1; no clear D. The V and J ends lost 2 bases and 6 bases respectively, with 13 bases between them. Germline CDR1 reads KGHSH; CDR2 reads LQKENI. The CDR3 extends over 14 amino acids. The CDR3: CASSPAEVGAEAFF. For the CDR3, the DNA is TGTGCCAGCTCACCAGCTGAAGTGGGCGCTGAAGCTTTCTTT.

The sample holds many counts of this clonotype. The chain is built from TRBV2 and TRBJ2-7, with D possibly being TRBD2 (6 bases). This CDR3 region has 14 residues. Trimming removed 7 bases from V and 6 bases from J, with 19 bases in between. CDR1 and CDR2 (germline): SNHLY, FYNNEI. CDR3 in amino acids: CASIPEEGHGEQYF. The CDR3 DNA follows: TGTGCCAGCATCCCCGAGGAGGGGCATGGCGAGCAGTACTTC.

This clonotype was seen many times. The chain is built from TRBV2 and TRBJ1-2; unclear D gene. This CDR3 contains 15 residues. Germline CDR1 and CDR2: SNHLY and FYNNEI. V lost 1 base, J lost 2 bases, and 11 bases lay in between. CDR3 region: CASSEGKGSNYGYTF. In DNA, the CDR3 is TGTGCCAGCAGTGAAGGGAAGGGTTCGAACTATGGCTACACCTTC.

This clonotype was counted at least ten times. The rearrangement joins TRBV20-1 to TRBJ2-7; 11 nucleotides agree with TRBD2. V lost 3 bases to trimming and J lost 4 bases; unmatched junction nucleotides: 5. The CDR3 covers 14 residues. CDR1 is DFQATT and CDR2 is SNEGSKA in the germline V gene (reference sequence). Written as DNA, the CDR3 is TGCAGTGCTAGTAGCGGGAGGGTAGATTACGAGCAGTACTTC. Its translation is CSASSGRVDYEQYF.

The sample holds many counts of this clonotype. The J gene is TRBJ1-2, the V gene TRBV6-5; no clear D gene. Looked up from germline, CDR1 is MNHEY and CDR2 is SVGAGI. The V gene lost 0 bases and the J gene lost 3 bases, with 5 bases spanning the gap. The CDR3 covers 13 residues. The CDR3 reads CASSYSADYGYTF. The CDR3 nucleotides read TGTGCCAGCAGTTACTCGGCAGACTATGGCTACACCTTC.

This clonotype was seen at least ten times. The genes are TRBV30 and TRBJ1-2; D remains ambiguous. This CDR3 is built from 14 residues. V lost 0 bases, J lost 8 bases, and 16 bases lay in between. CDR1 is GTSNPN and CDR2 is SVGIG in the germline V gene (reference sequence). CDR3 bases: TGTGCCTGGAGTGTAGGCGGCCCCACTATGGGCTACACCTTC. This translates into CAWSVGGPTMGYTF.

This clonotype was picked up many times. V and J are TRBV19 and TRBJ2-3; D possibly matches TRBD1 or TRBD2 (6 bases each). Trimming took 7 bases from V and 4 from J, leaving 18 bases between them. Germline loops: CDR1 LNHDA, CDR2 SQIVND (reference sequence). The CDR3 has 15 residues. The CDR3 loop is CASKGGEVGADTQYF. The CDR3 DNA follows: TGTGCCAGTAAGGGGGGTGAAGTTGGCGCAGATACGCAGTATTTT. Supplemented by reference TRBV19 and TRBJ2-3, the full variable domain reads DGGITQSPKYLFRKEGQNVTLSCEQNLNHDAMYWYRQDPGQGLRLIYYSQIVNDFQKGDIAEGYSVSREKKESFPLTVTSAQKNPTAFYLCASKGGEVGADTQYFGPGTRLTVL.

This clonotype came up a few times. This chain joins TRBV24-1 and TRBJ1-2, with 7 nucleotides matching TRBD1. The V gene's germline CDR1 is KGHDR and CDR2 SFDVKD. V shed 3 bases, J shed 4 bases, and the junction held 7 bases outside the gene matches. The CDR3 consists of 15 residues. CDR3 sequence: CATSDGGQPGYGYTF. CDR3 DNA: TGTGCCACCAGTGATGGGGGACAGCCGGGCTATGGCTACACCTTC.

In this sample, this clonotype turned up many times. The V gene is TRBV20-1, the J gene TRBJ2-7; D gene unclear. The germline gives CDR1 DFQATT, CDR2 SNEGSKA (reference sequence). V was pared by 3 bases and J by 2 bases, with 17 bases between. CDR3 length: 15 amino acids. The CDR3: CSASGFGRYPYEQYF. In DNA form, the CDR3 reads TGCAGTGCTAGTGGCTTCGGGCGTTACCCCTACGAGCAGTACTTC.

At least ten counts were recorded for this clonotype. Mismatch with germline at one junction end may stem from a read error. V is TRBV6-2 or TRBV6-3 and J is TRBJ2-7; no clear D gene. Germline CDR1 is MNHEY and CDR2 is SVGEGT. The CDR3 runs 11 residues. The CDR3 sequence is CASNDGYERYF. The CDR3 nucleotides are TGTGCCAGCAACGACGGCTACGAGCGGTACTTC.

The J gene is TRBJ1-1, the V gene TRBV12-3 or TRBV12-4, with 9 bases lining up with TRBD1. V was clipped by 6 bases and J by 10 bases; unmatched bases: 6. The CDR3 covers 12 residues. The CDR3 region is CASRSQGAGAFF. Written as DNA, the CDR3 is TGTGCCAGCAGATCACAGGGGGCGGGAGCTTTCTTT.

This clonotype occurred a few times. The chain uses TRBV29-1 and TRBJ1-2, with D perhaps matching TRBD1 (5 bases). V lost 6 bases and J lost 4, with 18 bases in between. CDR1 and CDR2 from the germline V gene are SQVTM and ANQGSEA. This CDR3 comprises 14 residues. DNA for the CDR3: TGCAGCGTGATCAGTGGGACTTTAGGCTATGGCTACACCTTC. Protein sequence: CSVISGTLGYGYTF. Full variable domain (rest looked up from reference TRBV29-1 and TRBJ1-2): SAVISQKPSRDICQRGTSLTIQCQVDSQVTMMFWYRQQPGQSLTLIATANQGSEATYESGFVIDKFPISRPNLTFSTLTVSNMSPEDSSIYLCSVISGTLGYGYTFGSGTRLTVV.

This clonotype has ten or more counts. The chain is built from TRBV6-1 and TRBJ2-5; D may be TRBD2 (6 bases). This CDR3 contains 13 residues. The germline gives CDR1 MNHNS, CDR2 SASEGT. V was trimmed by 6 bases and J by 5 bases, leaving 13 bases between them. The CDR3 region is CASRGREFETQYF. The CDR3 DNA follows: TGTGCCAGCAGGGGGCGGGAATTCGAGACCCAGTACTTC.

This chain joins TRBV19 and TRBJ1-2; 7 positions agree with TRBD1. The ends lost 5 bases at V and 6 bases at J; junction bases unmatched: 15. This CDR3 region has 16 residues. Germline CDR1 is LNHDA and CDR2 is SQIVND (reference sequence). The CDR3 nucleotides are TGTGCCAGTAGTCCAACCTCCGCAGACAGGGCCAATGGCTACACCTTC. It is translated as CASSPTSADRANGYTF.